This T cell receptor (beta chain) derives from a study of T cell responses to AZD1222 COVID-19 vaccine. Whole-study findings and limits: Mostly white British, mostly female donors; authors suggested clonal diversity may be underestimated. Repertoires were obtained only post-peak T cell response. Baseline antibody screening turned up just a handful of seropositive AZD1222 recipients.

Sequencing was performed with immunoSEQ multiplex PCR; in TCRdb, only in-frame clones are kept and a portion is missing. The sample lists 25,000 to 30,000 clones; about nine tenths were seen once. Per germline, CDR1 SGHDT and CDR2 YYEEEE. V gave up 2 bases and J gave up 7 bases; unmatched junction bases: 3. The CDR3 length is 13 residues. This clone was seen a single time. Its target is not known. This material consisted of peripheral blood, taken 28 days after the second AZD1222 dose. This TCR came from an adult who received the AZD1222 COVID-19 vaccine. The rearrangement joins TRBV5-6 to TRBJ1-5; the match to TRBD1 covers 7 bases. The CDR3 loop reads CASSFTGDQPQHF. DNA of the CDR3: TGTGCCAGCAGCTTTACAGGGGACCAGCCCCAGCATTTT.